This T cell receptor (beta chain) was obtained from a study of shared clonotypes between healthy human individuals. Study-wide results and limits: Of the naive CD4 clonotypes, around 4.8% were shared across a few donors.

Clones were read by immunoSEQ multiplex PCR, and TCRdb kept only the in-frame ones, dropping some. Counted here are around 720,000 clones, roughly 73% occurring once; the ten biggest clones make up 1.5% to 2%. Each of the donors was a healthy adult who was HIV-negative and had not had a recent acute infection or vaccination. Both subsets, CD45RA+ naive and CD45RA-negative memory, were split from the CD4+ cells. The CDR3 extends over 13 amino acids. Trimming removed 8 bases at V and 9 bases at J, with 17 bases between. Germline lookup yields CDR1 ENHRY and CDR2 SYGVKD. Turning to this clone: Its target is unknown.

The source is a woman aged 25 to 39 in good health. The chain combines TRBV10-3 with TRBJ1-5; D unresolved. Sequenced material: memory CD4+ T cells sorted from blood. The subset is: CD45RA-negative fraction. The CDR3 DNA follows: TGTGCCATCCGAGCGGAGACTGAAACGCCCCAGCATTTT. Translation: CAIRAETETPQHF.